Listed here are 3 T cell receptor beta chains from one sample, sequenced in a study of radiotherapy plus CTLA-4 blockade in lung cancer. The data were produced by immunoSEQ multiplex PCR, yet TCRdb's version contains in-frame clones alone and is incomplete. The table lists 100,000 or so clones, about 85% of them singletons. The sample in question was peripheral blood, obtained from a patient treated with radiotherapy plus ipilimumab. These receptor sequences come from a human donor with non-small cell lung cancer that progressed on radiotherapy plus ipilimumab.

This clone was detected only a few times. The rearrangement joins TRBV1 to TRBJ2-7; the D segment call TRBD2 is taken from the table without a DNA check. TRBV1 is tagged as a pseudogene. CDR3 size: 17 residues. CDR3 residues: CTSSQDGTAGGSYEQYF. CDR3 sequence (DNA): TGCACCAGCAGCCAAGATGGGACAGCGGGAGGATCCTACGAGCAGTACTTC.

The chain is built from TRBV5-1 and TRBJ2-5; D gene ambiguous. CDR1 and CDR2 (germline): SGHRS, YFSETQ. Trimming removed 3 bases at V and 1 base at J, with 1 base between. The length of the CDR3 is 11 residues. CDR3 protein: CASSSQETQYF. The CDR3 DNA sequence: TGCGCCAGCAGCTCCCAAGAGACCCAGTACTTC.

The chain joins TRBV7-9 to TRBJ2-2; no clear D gene. Trimming removed 1 base at V and 6 bases at J, with 6 bases between. The germline CDR1 and CDR2 sequences are SEHNR and FQNEAQ (reference sequence). The CDR3 is 13 residues long. CDR3 amino acids: CASSLEHSGELFF. The DNA for the CDR3 is TGTGCCAGCAGCTTAGAACACTCCGGGGAGCTGTTTTTT.